The T cell receptor beta chain under discussion was sequenced for a study of blood T cell repertoires in COVID-19. Whole-study context: In each case, the material was cDNA or gDNA derived from T cells, B-cell-depleted T cells, or PBMCs.

Enrolment of Seattle patients took place during active infection, and they were followed longitudinally. The length of the CDR3 is 13 residues. Trimming took 5 bases from V and 2 from J, leaving 11 bases between them. CDR1 SGHRS and CDR2 YFSETQ come from the germline V gene. Here immunoSEQ multiplex PCR was the method, and the copy in TCRdb shows in-frame clones only, minus some. The data contain more than 100,000 clones, roughly 89% of them singletons. The clonotype originates from a woman in her sixties with COVID-19, enrolled during active disease. The gene calls are TRBV5-1 and TRBJ2-7, with a weak D call TRBD2 (6 bases). Sequenced: peripheral blood. The CDR3 region has the DNA TGCGCCAGCAGTTTCGGGAGCACCTACGAGCAGTACTTC. Encoded protein: CASSFGSTYEQYF.